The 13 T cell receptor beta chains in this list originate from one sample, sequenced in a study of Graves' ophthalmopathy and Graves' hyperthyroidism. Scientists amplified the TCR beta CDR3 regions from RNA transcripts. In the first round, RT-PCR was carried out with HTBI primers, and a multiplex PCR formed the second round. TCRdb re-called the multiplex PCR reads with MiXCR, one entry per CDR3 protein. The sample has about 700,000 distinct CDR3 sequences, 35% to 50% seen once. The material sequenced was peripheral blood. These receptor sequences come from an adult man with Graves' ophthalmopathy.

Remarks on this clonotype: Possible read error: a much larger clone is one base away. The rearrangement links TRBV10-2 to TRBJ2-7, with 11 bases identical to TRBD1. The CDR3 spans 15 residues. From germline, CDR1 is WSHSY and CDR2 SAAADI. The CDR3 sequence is CASSGQGAQSYEQCF. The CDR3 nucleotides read TGCGCCAGCAGCGGACAGGGGGCACAAAGCTACGAGCAGTGCTTC.

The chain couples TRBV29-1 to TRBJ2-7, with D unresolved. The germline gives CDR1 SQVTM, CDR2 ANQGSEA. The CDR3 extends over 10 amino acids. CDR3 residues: CSYSPDEQYF. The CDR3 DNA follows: TGCAGTTACTCTCCGGACGAGCAGTACTTC.

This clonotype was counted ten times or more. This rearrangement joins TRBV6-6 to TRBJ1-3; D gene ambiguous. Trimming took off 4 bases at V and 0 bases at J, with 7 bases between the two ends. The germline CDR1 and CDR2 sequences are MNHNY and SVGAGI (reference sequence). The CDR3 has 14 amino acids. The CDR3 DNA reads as TGTGCCAGCAGTTTTATCGTCTCTGGAAACACCATATATTTT. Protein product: CASSFIVSGNTIYF.

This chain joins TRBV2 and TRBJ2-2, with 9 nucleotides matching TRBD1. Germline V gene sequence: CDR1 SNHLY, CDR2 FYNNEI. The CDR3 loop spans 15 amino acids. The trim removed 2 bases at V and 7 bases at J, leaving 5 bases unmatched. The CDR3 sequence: CASSERGQGYGELFF. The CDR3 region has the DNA TGTGCCAGCAGTGAAAGGGGACAGGGATACGGGGAGCTGTTTTTT.

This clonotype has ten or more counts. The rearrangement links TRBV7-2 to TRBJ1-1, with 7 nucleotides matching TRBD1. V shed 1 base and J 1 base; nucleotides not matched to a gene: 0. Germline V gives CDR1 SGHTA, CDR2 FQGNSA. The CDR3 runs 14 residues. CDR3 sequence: CASSLGDRNTEAFF. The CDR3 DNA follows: TGTGCCAGCAGCTTAGGGGACAGGAACACTGAAGCTTTCTTT.

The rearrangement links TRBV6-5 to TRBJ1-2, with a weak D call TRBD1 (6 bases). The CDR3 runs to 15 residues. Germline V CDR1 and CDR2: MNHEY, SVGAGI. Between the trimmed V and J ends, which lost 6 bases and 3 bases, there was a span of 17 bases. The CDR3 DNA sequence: TGTGCCAGCAGATTGCAGGGTGGGGGCGACTATGGCTACACCTTC. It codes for CASRLQGGGDYGYTF.

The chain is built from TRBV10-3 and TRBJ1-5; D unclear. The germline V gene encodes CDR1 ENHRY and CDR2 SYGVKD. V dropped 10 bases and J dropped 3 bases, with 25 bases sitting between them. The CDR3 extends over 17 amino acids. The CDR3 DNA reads TGTGCCAGCAGCTTACGGACTAGCGGGGAACTCAATCAGCCCCAGCATTTT. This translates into CASSLRTSGELNQPQHF.

Here the CDR3 DNA reads TGCGCCAGCAGCTTGGCCTGGGGCACCGGGGAGCTGTTTTTT. The encoded protein is CASSLAWGTGELFF. The chain recombines TRBV5-1 with TRBJ2-2, with no clear D. Germline V gene lookup returns CDR1 SGHRS and CDR2 YFSETQ. The CDR3 extends over 14 amino acids. The V end was cut by 0 bases, the J end by 4 bases, with 7 bases between.

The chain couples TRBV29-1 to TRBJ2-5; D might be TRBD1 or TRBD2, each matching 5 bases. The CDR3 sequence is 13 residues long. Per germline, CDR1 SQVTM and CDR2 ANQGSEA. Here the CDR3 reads CSAGEGPAETQYF. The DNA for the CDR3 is TGCAGTGCTGGAGAGGGACCAGCGGAGACCCAGTACTTC.

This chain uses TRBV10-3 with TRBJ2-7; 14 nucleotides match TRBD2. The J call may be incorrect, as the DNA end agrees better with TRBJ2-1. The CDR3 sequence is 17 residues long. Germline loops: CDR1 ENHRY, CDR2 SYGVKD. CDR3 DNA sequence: TGTGCCAGCAGACCGTTAGAGGGACTAGCGGGAGAGGTTGAGCAGTTCTTC. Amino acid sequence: CASRPLEGLAGEVEQFF.

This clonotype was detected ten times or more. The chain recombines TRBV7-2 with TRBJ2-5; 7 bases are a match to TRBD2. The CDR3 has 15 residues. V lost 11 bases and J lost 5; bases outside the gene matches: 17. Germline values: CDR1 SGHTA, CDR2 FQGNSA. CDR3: CASKAVAGEGETQYF. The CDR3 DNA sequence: TGTGCCTCAAAGGCAGTGGCGGGAGAGGGGGAGACCCAGTACTTC.

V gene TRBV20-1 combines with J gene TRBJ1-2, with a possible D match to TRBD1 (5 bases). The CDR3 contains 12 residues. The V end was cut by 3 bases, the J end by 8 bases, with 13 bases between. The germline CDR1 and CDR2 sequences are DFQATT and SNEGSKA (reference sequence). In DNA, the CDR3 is TGCAGTGCTAGGGGGACGGCTTGGGGCTACACCTTC. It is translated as CSARGTAWGYTF.

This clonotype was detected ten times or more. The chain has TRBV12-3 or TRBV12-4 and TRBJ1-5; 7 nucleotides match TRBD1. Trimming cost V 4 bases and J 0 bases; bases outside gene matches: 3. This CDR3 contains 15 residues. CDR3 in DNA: TGTGCCAGCAGTTACAGACAGGGTAGCAATCAGCCCCAGCATTTT. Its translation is CASSYRQGSNQPQHF.